The next 21 T cell receptor beta chains were all read from a single sample in a study of blood T cell repertoires in COVID-19. TCRdb's table, derived via immunoSEQ multiplex PCR, lists solely in-frame clones and lacks some. The profile covers approximately 250,000 clones, with around 80% appearing a single time and 4.2% taken by the ten largest. The source material was peripheral blood. Source of these receptors: a man between 60 and 75 years old with acute or convalescent COVID-19.

Remarks on this clone: The junction does not match germline at one end; this may be a read error. The gene calls are TRBV7-7 and TRBJ2-5; D may be TRBD2 (7 bases). The CDR3 is 15 amino acids. Germline CDR1 is SSHAT and CDR2 is FNYEAQ (reference sequence). The CDR3 sequence: CASSFRMGGGETQYF. Written as DNA, the CDR3 is TGTGCTAGCAGCTTTCGGATGGGAGGGGGTGAGACCCAGTACTTC. The full variable domain, with the rest looked up from reference TRBV7-7 and TRBJ2-5, is GAGVSQSPRYKVTKRGQDVTLRCDPISSHATLYWYQQALGQGPEFLTYFNYEAQPDKSGLPSDRFSAERPEGSISTLTIQRTEQRDSAMYRCASSFRMGGGETQYFGPGTRLLVL.

The sample holds one count of this clone. The V and J genes are TRBV5-6 and TRBJ2-7; TRBD2 might be the D (6 bases). The germline V and J ends were trimmed by 2 bases and 3 bases, with 15 bases remaining between them. CDR1 SGHDT and CDR2 YYEEEE come from the germline V gene. The CDR3 covers 15 residues. CDR3 sequence: CASSFAPGGIYEQYF. The CDR3 DNA reads TGTGCCAGCAGCTTCGCACCCGGAGGGATCTACGAGCAGTACTTC.

The rearrangement links TRBV4-2 to TRBJ2-3, with 15 positions matching TRBD2. Per the germline V gene, CDR1 is LGHNA and CDR2 is YNFKEQ. CDR3 length: 15 amino acids. V dropped 0 bases and J dropped 8; count of bases not matched to a gene: 0. CDR3 DNA sequence: TGTGCCAGCAGCCAAGAGGGACTAGCGGGAGGTACGCAGTATTTT. Its translation: CASSQEGLAGGTQYF.

The V call is TRBV19, the J call TRBJ2-1; tentative D call: TRBD2 (5 bases). V lost 7 bases to trimming and J lost 0 bases, with 16 bases between them. This CDR3 contains 16 residues. Germline CDR1 reads LNHDA; CDR2 reads SQIVND (reference sequence). In nucleotides, the CDR3 is TGTGCCAGTAAAAGCCCCCCTGGAGGCTCCTACAATGAGCAGTTCTTC. Protein product: CASKSPPGGSYNEQFF.

The chain carries TRBV4-1 and TRBJ1-5, with no clear D. CDR1 and CDR2 from the germline V gene are MGHRA and YSYEKL. CDR3 length: 12 residues. Trimming removed 0 bases at V and 7 bases at J, with 4 bases between. The CDR3 protein is CASSQDGQPQHF. The CDR3 nucleotides are TGCGCCAGCAGCCAAGATGGCCAGCCCCAGCATTTT.

The rearrangement joins TRBV3-1 (or the pseudogene TRBV3-2) to TRBJ2-3; 15 bases line up with TRBD2. V lost 4 bases and J lost 6; bases outside the gene matches: 5. The CDR3 loop spans 16 amino acids. Germline-derived CDR1 and CDR2 are LGHDT and YNNKEL (reference sequence). The CDR3 region has the DNA TGTGCCAGCAGCCCGGGACTAGCGGGAGGTTGGGATACGCAGTATTTT. Its protein is CASSPGLAGGWDTQYF.

The V and J genes are TRBV29-1 and TRBJ2-2; TRBD1 agrees at 8 bases. CDR1 and CDR2 from the germline V gene are SQVTM and ANQGSEA. J lost 4 bases, V lost 4 bases, and 5 bases had no gene match. The CDR3 sequence is 14 residues long. The CDR3 spells CSVGRTGGTGELFF. As DNA, the CDR3 is TGCAGCGTTGGGCGTACAGGGGGCACCGGGGAGCTGTTTTTT.

This sequence joins TRBV18 and TRBJ2-7, with 7 bases matching TRBD1. The CDR3 contains 15 residues. V dropped 6 bases and J dropped 1; count of bases not matched to a gene: 9. The germline CDR1 and CDR2 sequences are KGHSH and LQKENI. The CDR3 sequence: CASSVRGSYSYEQYF. The CDR3 DNA reads as TGTGCCAGCTCGGTCAGGGGGTCCTATTCCTACGAGCAGTACTTC.

This clone was observed a handful of times. This chain uses TRBV7-9 with TRBJ2-2; possibly TRBD1 for D (5 bases). The CDR3 has 15 residues. The germline V gene has CDR1 SEHNR and CDR2 FQNEAQ (reference sequence). With 1 base removed from V and 4 bases from J, the gap between germline ends came to 10 bases. Written as DNA, the CDR3 is TGTGCCAGCAGCTTAGTAACAGGATCCACCGGGGAGCTGTTTTTT. This sequence encodes CASSLVTGSTGELFF.

The rearrangement uses TRBV27 and TRBJ2-4; 8 positions agree with TRBD1. This CDR3 contains 15 residues. After removal of 8 bases from V and 0 bases from J, the junction contained 6 bases not matched to a gene. Germline CDR1 MNHEY, CDR2 SMNVEV (reference sequence). The CDR3 reads CASGQGSLAKNIQYF. The CDR3 region has the DNA TGTGCCAGCGGACAGGGTTCCTTAGCCAAAAACATTCAGTACTTC.

This rearrangement joins TRBV6-6 to TRBJ1-1; D unclear. The CDR3 totals 14 residues. CDR1 is MNHNY and CDR2 is SVGAGI in the germline V gene (reference sequence). V was trimmed by 0 bases and J by 1 base, leaving 6 bases between them. For the CDR3, the DNA is TGTGCCAGCAGTTACTCGACGGGGAACACTGAAGCTTTCTTT. Its translation: CASSYSTGNTEAFF.

The gene calls are TRBV6-6 and TRBJ2-7, with D possibly being TRBD2 (6 bases). V was trimmed by 2 bases and J by 0 bases, leaving 14 bases between them. The length of the CDR3 is 16 residues. The V gene's germline CDR1 is MNHNY and CDR2 SVGAGI (reference sequence). The CDR3 DNA is TGTGCCAGCAGTTACGCCTCCCGGGGGAGCTCCTACGAGCAGTACTTC. Protein sequence: CASSYASRGSSYEQYF.

The genes are TRBV30 and TRBJ2-5; D perhaps matches TRBD1 (5 bases). The germline V gene has CDR1 GTSNPN and CDR2 SVGIG (reference sequence). The CDR3 runs to 14 residues. V lost 2 bases to trimming and J lost 3 bases, with 13 bases between them. The CDR3 protein is CAWSRYDRKETQYF. Written as DNA, the CDR3 is TGTGCCTGGAGTCGATATGACAGAAAAGAGACCCAGTACTTC.

J is TRBJ2-2 and V is TRBV19; 7 bases align to TRBD1. CDR1 LNHDA and CDR2 SQIVND come from the germline V gene (reference sequence). The trim removed 4 bases at V and 8 bases at J, leaving 7 bases unmatched. The CDR3 has 14 amino acids. As DNA, the CDR3 is TGTGCCAGTAGTACAACCGGGACAGTAGGGGAGCTGTTTTTT. It codes for CASSTTGTVGELFF.

The chain combines TRBV5-4 with TRBJ2-3; 10 bases match TRBD1. There are 16 residues in the CDR3. CDR1 and CDR2 (germline): SGHNT, YYREEE (reference sequence). V was pared by 4 bases and J by 4 bases, with 9 bases of the junction left unmatched. The CDR3 protein is CASSLRDRGSADTQYF. CDR3 coding DNA: TGTGCCAGCAGCCTCCGGGACAGGGGTAGCGCAGATACGCAGTATTTT.

The chain recombines TRBV10-3 with TRBJ2-1, with 7 bases identical to TRBD1. The germline CDR1 and CDR2 sequences are ENHRY and SYGVKD. This CDR3 spans 15 amino acids. The trim removed 4 bases at V and 2 bases at J, leaving 5 bases unmatched. CDR3 loop: CAISGDSGAYNEQFF. In DNA, the CDR3 is TGTGCCATCAGTGGGGACAGTGGTGCCTACAATGAGCAGTTCTTC.

This clone was counted only a few times. The chain links TRBV10-3 to TRBJ1-1; D is undetermined. The germline gives CDR1 ENHRY, CDR2 SYGVKD. The CDR3 covers 13 residues. Deletions cut 2 bases from V and 3 bases from J, with 7 bases between. CDR3 in amino acids: CAISETRDTEAFF. Written as DNA, the CDR3 is TGTGCCATCAGTGAGACGAGAGACACTGAAGCTTTCTTT.

The chain couples TRBV29-1 to TRBJ2-1; D is perhaps TRBD1 (7 bases). V lost 2 bases and J 4 bases, leaving 18 bases between the germline ends. The CDR3 sequence is 16 residues long. Per the germline V gene, CDR1 is SQVTM and CDR2 is ANQGSEA. Here the CDR3 DNA reads TGCAGCGTTGAACGGCCGAGACAGGGAGGTTACAATGAGCAGTTCTTC. This translates into CSVERPRQGGYNEQFF.

The rearrangement joins TRBV6-6 to TRBJ1-2, with D possibly being TRBD1 (5 bases). Germline-derived CDR1 and CDR2 are MNHNY and SVGAGI (reference sequence). CDR3 length: 13 residues. Trimming cost V 5 bases and J 2 bases, with 9 bases left between them. DNA for the CDR3: TGTGCCAGCAGTCCAGGGAGGAACTATGGCTACACCTTC. This translates into CASSPGRNYGYTF.

This rearrangement joins TRBV4-3 to TRBJ2-1; TRBD2 might be the D (6 bases). Germline assignment: CDR1 LGHNA and CDR2 YSLEER. Deletions cut 0 bases from V and 7 bases from J, with 16 bases between. This CDR3 is 16 amino acids long. In DNA form, the CDR3 reads TGCGCCAGCAGCCAAGATGTAGCGGAGCCTGGTAATGAGCAGTTCTTC. Its translation: CASSQDVAEPGNEQFF.

The rearrangement uses TRBV19 and TRBJ1-1; TRBD1 aligns across 7 bases. The germline V gene has CDR1 LNHDA and CDR2 SQIVND (reference sequence). Trimming took 3 bases from V and 1 from J; bases not matched to a gene: 17. The CDR3 extends over 19 amino acids. This CDR3 is CASSISYRQGHTSNTEAFF. For the CDR3, the DNA is TGTGCCAGTAGTATTTCGTACCGACAGGGCCATACGTCGAACACTGAAGCTTTCTTT.